What follows are 24 T cell receptor beta chains derived from one specimen sequenced in a study of response to subunit inactivated influenza vaccine. TCRdb re-derived calls from the RT-PCR reads in MiXCR, one entry per CDR3 protein. The sample has about 520,000 distinct CDR3 sequences; under 8.5% are singletons. The source material was PBMCs from blood, sampled around 2 years after vaccination. The source of these receptors is a man aged 50-75 years who received an inactivated influenza vaccine.

A few counts support this clonotype. The chain is built from TRBV4-3 and TRBJ1-6, with a tentative D call TRBD1 (5 bases). Between the trimmed V and J ends, which lost 1 base and 0 bases, there was a span of 16 bases. Germline loops: CDR1 LGHNA, CDR2 YSLEER. This CDR3 contains 19 residues. CDR3 in DNA: TGCGCCAGCAGCCAAGGACAGCGTCGGTTTAGCTCCTATAATTCACCCCTCCACTTT. Encoded protein: CASSQGQRRFSSYNSPLHF.

This sequence joins TRBV20-1 and TRBJ2-6, with TRBD2 as a possible D gene (5 bases). The CDR3 runs 15 residues. Looked up from germline, CDR1 is DFQATT and CDR2 is SNEGSKA (reference sequence). Trimming took 2 bases from V and 0 from J, leaving 8 bases between them. DNA of the CDR3: TGCAGTGCTAGATCGGGGATCTCTGGGGCCAACGTCCTGACTTTC. It is translated as CSARSGISGANVLTF.

About this clonotype: Given a much more abundant clone one base away, this may be a read error. J is TRBJ2-3 and V is TRBV29-1; the D gene is possibly TRBD1 (6 bases). The length of the CDR3 is 17 residues. From germline, CDR1 is SQVTM and CDR2 ANQGSEA. V lost 5 bases and J lost 2, with 23 bases in between. The CDR3 DNA follows: TGCAGCGTTTCAGGGGACAAAGGAAGGGGATCCACAGATACGCAGTATTTT. This codes for CSVSGDKGRGSTDTQYF.

The sample holds a few counts of this clonotype. The chain has TRBV20-1 and TRBJ2-7; TRBD1 aligns across 9 bases. The germline gives CDR1 DFQATT, CDR2 SNEGSKA (reference sequence). This CDR3 has 14 amino acids. V dropped 3 bases and J dropped 3; count of bases not matched to a gene: 6. For the CDR3, the DNA is TGCAGTGCTAGGAAAGGGACAGGGAGCTACGAGCAGTACTTC. Protein product: CSARKGTGSYEQYF.

This clonotype was seen a few times. The chain uses TRBV2 and TRBJ2-7, with a weak D call TRBD1 (6 bases). Trimming removed 1 base from V and 1 base from J, with 23 bases in between. Germline assignment: CDR1 SNHLY and CDR2 FYNNEI. The CDR3 runs to 19 residues. The CDR3 sequence: CASSEVSEIRTGSSYEQYF. The CDR3 DNA follows: TGTGCCAGCAGTGAAGTTTCGGAAATAAGAACAGGGAGTTCCTACGAGCAGTACTTC.

This clonotype was counted many times. The chain carries TRBV2 and TRBJ2-1, with D hard to call. There are 15 residues in the CDR3. V was shortened by 1 base and J by 3 bases, with 10 bases between the two germline ends. In germline, CDR1 is SNHLY, CDR2 FYNNEI. The CDR3 reads CASSEVVYNYNEQFF. In nucleotides, the CDR3 is TGTGCCAGCAGTGAAGTTGTATATAACTACAATGAGCAGTTCTTC.

J is TRBJ1-1 and V is TRBV12-3 or TRBV12-4; 8 bases fit TRBD1. Trimming cost V 7 bases and J 3 bases; bases outside gene matches: 7. The length of the CDR3 is 14 residues. The CDR3 DNA is TGTGCCAGCACTCGACAGGGGAGAGACACTGAAGCTTTCTTT. Translation gives CASTRQGRDTEAFF.

This clonotype was found a few times. V is TRBV11-3 and J is TRBJ2-4; TRBD1 matches at 8 bases. The germline CDR1 and CDR2 sequences are SGHNT and YENEEA. V shed 5 bases, J shed 5 bases, and the junction held 5 bases outside the gene matches. The CDR3 runs to 14 residues. The CDR3 DNA reads TGTGCCAGCAGCCCAGGGGGCGACCAAAACATTCAGTACTTC. Protein: CASSPGGDQNIQYF.

This clonotype was seen a few times. The V gene is TRBV4-1, the J gene TRBJ1-3; a weak D match, TRBD1 (5 bases). The V end was cut by 3 bases, the J end by 0 bases, with 9 bases between. The CDR3 has 15 amino acids. In germline, CDR1 is MGHRA, CDR2 YSYEKL. The DNA of the CDR3 is TGCGCCAGCAGCCAGGGACTGAGCTCTGGAAACACCATATATTTT. It yields the protein CASSQGLSSGNTIYF.

This clonotype was counted at least ten times. This chain joins TRBV6-2 or TRBV6-3 and TRBJ2-1; possible D gene TRBD1, 5 bases. V was pared by 7 bases and J by 0 bases, with 7 bases between. Germline CDR1 reads MNHEY; CDR2 reads SVGEGT. The CDR3 contains 13 residues. The CDR3 region has the DNA TGTGCCAGCACCAGGGACTCCTACAATGAGCAGTTCTTC. It is translated as CASTRDSYNEQFF.

The CDR3 reads CAISPGLAGEMETQYF. The CDR3, as DNA: TGTGCCATCAGTCCGGGACTAGCGGGAGAAATGGAGACCCAGTACTTC. V gene TRBV10-3 combines with J gene TRBJ2-5; TRBD2 matches at 14 bases. Germline V CDR1 and CDR2: ENHRY, SYGVKD. The length of the CDR3 is 16 residues. V lost 5 bases and J lost 5; bases outside the gene matches: 7.

The sample holds a few counts of this clonotype. The chain's CDR3 is CASSQYVLAKNIQYF. For the CDR3, the DNA is TGCGCCAGCAGTCAATACGTTCTAGCCAAAAACATTCAGTACTTC. The V and J genes are TRBV23-1 and TRBJ2-4; D not certain. TRBV23-1 is an ORF, with its function uncertain. This CDR3 region has 15 residues. Trimming pared 1 base from V and 0 bases from J, leaving 7 bases between.

This clonotype was counted at least ten times. V is TRBV5-1 and J is TRBJ2-4; D tentatively fits TRBD1 or TRBD2 (5 bases each). This CDR3 region has 14 residues. Germline V gene sequence: CDR1 SGHRS, CDR2 YFSETQ. Deletions cut 4 bases from V and 8 bases from J, with 16 bases between. The CDR3 protein is CASSPDGARDIQYF. CDR3 sequence (DNA): TGCGCCAGCAGCCCGGACGGGGCGAGGGACATTCAGTACTTC.

CDR3 sequence: CASRPSTELYGYTF. The CDR3 DNA sequence: TGTGCCAGCAGACCGTCGACAGAGCTATATGGCTACACCTTC. The chain joins TRBV28 to TRBJ1-2; TRBD1 might be the D (5 bases). This CDR3 has 14 residues. Trimming stripped 6 bases from V and 5 bases from J, with 16 bases between. Germline CDR1 reads MDHEN; CDR2 reads SYDVKM.

This clonotype occurred many times. The V gene is TRBV7-9, the J gene TRBJ2-2; no clear D gene. V was trimmed by 5 bases and J by 1 base, leaving 17 bases between them. The CDR3 spans 17 residues. The germline CDR1 and CDR2 sequences are SEHNR and FQNEAQ (reference sequence). In DNA form, the CDR3 reads TGTGCCAGCAGCCCCGCTCGTCGCGGTGAGAACACCGGGGAGCTGTTTTTT. Its protein is CASSPARRGENTGELFF.

Many counts were recorded for this clonotype. J is TRBJ2-6 and V is TRBV10-3, with 7 bases lining up with TRBD1. Germline V CDR1 and CDR2: ENHRY, SYGVKD. With 4 bases clipped from V and 2 bases from J, the junction kept 11 bases outside the gene matches. CDR3 size: 18 residues. The CDR3 DNA is TGTGCCATCAGTGCCTCGGGACAGTCAGGACCTGGGGCCAACGTCCTGACTTTC. This sequence encodes CAISASGQSGPGANVLTF.

The CDR3 spells CASSRPLAGGHNEQFF. The CDR3 DNA reads TGTGCCAGCAGTAGACCTCTAGCGGGAGGGCACAATGAGCAGTTCTTC. The chain uses TRBV6-2 or TRBV6-3 and TRBJ2-1; 12 bases map to TRBD2. V lost 5 bases to trimming and J lost 5 bases; unmatched junction nucleotides: 7. The CDR3 is 16 residues long. CDR1 is MNHEY, CDR2 SVGEGT, per germline.

Many counts were recorded for this clonotype. The chain links TRBV29-1 to TRBJ1-1; the D is unclear. The CDR3 is 10 residues long. The V and J ends lost 6 bases and 0 bases respectively, with 2 bases between them. Germline-derived CDR1 and CDR2 are SQVTM and ANQGSEA. The CDR3 spells CSVLNTEAFF. The CDR3 nucleotides are TGCAGCGTGCTGAACACTGAAGCTTTCTTT.

This clonotype showed up just a few times. The V gene is TRBV2, the J gene TRBJ2-3; perhaps TRBD2 as D (5 bases). V dropped 4 bases and J dropped 5 bases, with 19 bases sitting between them. CDR3 length: 16 amino acids. Germline loops: CDR1 SNHLY, CDR2 FYNNEI. The DNA for the CDR3 is TGTGCCAGCAGTGTGAGCCGCGCCGGGGTGGGAGATACGCAGTATTTT. Translated, it gives CASSVSRAGVGDTQYF.

The chain couples TRBV12-3 or TRBV12-4 to TRBJ2-3, with no clear D. Trimming removed 8 bases from V and 1 base from J, with 13 bases in between. The CDR3 contains 14 residues. CDR3 DNA sequence: TGTGCCAGCGGCCCGGACCCCCGCACAGATACGCAGTATTTT. It codes for CASGPDPRTDTQYF.

In its sample, this clonotype was seen a few times. The V and J genes are TRBV20-1 and TRBJ2-7; D may be TRBD2 (6 bases). The V and J ends lost 5 bases and 7 bases respectively, with 21 bases between them. Germline assignment: CDR1 DFQATT and CDR2 SNEGSKA (reference sequence). CDR3 length: 14 residues. CDR3 in amino acids: CSAQRRATTGEQYF. CDR3 in DNA: TGCAGTGCTCAAAGGAGGGCAACCACCGGGGAGCAGTACTTC.

V gene TRBV20-1 combines with J gene TRBJ2-2, with no clear D. This CDR3 region has 13 residues. CDR1 is DFQATT, CDR2 SNEGSKA, per germline (reference sequence). The V and J ends lost 6 bases and 5 bases respectively, with 13 bases between them. The CDR3 DNA reads TGCAGTGCCACCGTCCGGCGGACCGGGGAGCTGTTTTTT. Translated: CSATVRRTGELFF.

This clonotype was observed at least ten times. The V call is TRBV3-1, the J call TRBJ2-2, with D tentatively TRBD1 (5 bases). CDR1 and CDR2 (germline): LGHDT, YNNKEL (reference sequence). The CDR3 has 15 residues. The V and J ends lost 1 base and 4 bases respectively, with 10 bases between them. The CDR3 reads CASSQAETATGELFF. CDR3 DNA: TGTGCCAGCAGCCAAGCCGAGACAGCCACCGGGGAGCTGTTTTTT. The variable domain in full, with the rest retrieved from reference TRBV3-1 and TRBJ2-2, is DTAVSQTPKYLVTQMGNDKSIKCEQNLGHDTMYWYKQDSKKFLKIMFSYNNKELIINETVPNRFSPKSPDKAHLNLHINSLELGDSAVYFCASSQAETATGELFFGEGSRLTVL.

This clonotype was detected many times. The genes are TRBV28 and TRBJ1-2; 8 positions match TRBD1. The CDR3 contains 15 residues. The ends lost 6 bases at V and 6 bases at J; junction bases unmatched: 12. Germline loops: CDR1 MDHEN, CDR2 SYDVKM. DNA for the CDR3: TGTGCCAGCAGCTTTAAGGGGACAGGTGGACATGGCTACACCTTC. Amino acid sequence: CASSFKGTGGHGYTF.